What follows are 2 T cell receptor beta chains derived from one specimen sequenced in a study of shared clonotypes between healthy human individuals. Produced via immunoSEQ multiplex PCR; TCRdb's table is partial and in-frame only. The data hold some 1 million clones, with approximately 72% observed a single time. Sequencing input: memory CD4+ T cells sorted from blood. Documented subset: CD45RA-negative fraction. Source of these receptors: a man younger than 35 in good health.

The chain joins TRBV19 to TRBJ2-5, with 7 nucleotides matching TRBD1. The length of the CDR3 is 15 residues. Germline CDR1 LNHDA, CDR2 SQIVND (reference sequence). J lost 1 base, V lost 5 bases, and 7 bases had no gene match. As DNA, the CDR3 is TGTGCCAGTAGTTCCCACGGACAGGCCCAAGAGACCCAGTACTTC. Translated, it gives CASSSHGQAQETQYF.

The chain recombines TRBV28 with TRBJ2-7; either TRBD1 or TRBD2 may supply D (5 bases each). The CDR3 runs 17 residues. V was trimmed by 6 bases and J by 2 bases, leaving 23 bases between them. Germline V gives CDR1 MDHEN, CDR2 SYDVKM. The CDR3 nucleotides read TGTGCCAGCAGCCCAACCCTGGGACCGAAATTCACCTACGAGCAGTACTTC. As protein: CASSPTLGPKFTYEQYF.